Listed below are T cell receptor beta chains from one sample, sequenced in a study of blood T cell repertoires in COVID-19. Clones were sequenced by immunoSEQ multiplex PCR, and TCRdb holds only the in-frame ones, with some missing. The profile covers some 150,000 clones, with more than 85% appearing a single time and around 2.9% taken by the ten largest. Sample: peripheral blood. These receptors all come from a man in his fifties or sixties with active or convalescent COVID-19. Each CDR3 is given with its conserved first and last residue. D genes are given only for firm matches. A clone size is listed for some rows: how often the clone was seen (once, few, many), or a class if it is expanded.

.	TRBV30	TRBJ2-7	.	CAWNGVIDYEQYF	TGTGCCTGGAACGGGGTCATAGACTACGAGCAGTACTTC
.	TRBV3-1/TRBV3-2	TRBJ1-1	.	CASSRGTQNTEAFF	TGTGCCAGCAGCCGAGGGACACAGAACACTGAAGCTTTCTTT
.	TRBV5-4	TRBJ2-3	.	CASSFEGGASTDTQYF	TGTGCCAGCAGCTTCGAGGGCGGGGCGTCCACAGATACGCAGTATTTT
.	TRBV5-4	TRBJ2-3	.	CASSSRSSTDTQYF	TGTGCCAGCAGCTCGCGCTCTAGCACAGATACGCAGTATTTT
TRBD2	TRBV4-1	TRBJ2-3	.	CASSQDAAGADTQYF	TGCGCCAGCAGCCAAGATGCCGCGGGAGCAGATACGCAGTATTTT
.	TRBV7-2	TRBJ2-7	.	CASSFGQGPYEQYF	TGTGCCAGCAGCTTCGGGCAGGGGCCCTACGAGCAGTACTTC
TRBD1	TRBV19	TRBJ1-1	.	CASTLGQSNTEAFF	TGTGCCAGTACCTTGGGACAGTCGAACACTGAAGCTTTCTTT
.	TRBV7-2	TRBJ1-6	.	CASSLLGPNNSPLHF	TGTGCCAGCAGCTTACTGGGGCCAAATAATTCACCCCTCCACTTT
.	TRBV2	TRBJ2-2	once	CASKSGVNTGELFF	TGTGCCAGCAAGTCAGGGGTCAACACCGGGGAGCTGTTTTTT
TRBD1	TRBV7-6	TRBJ1-4	.	CASSGHRGSGEKLFF	TGTGCCAGCAGCGGCCACAGGGGTTCGGGTGAAAAACTGTTTTTT
TRBD1	TRBV19	TRBJ2-5	.	CASSQGAETQYF	TGTGCCAGTAGCCAGGGGGCAGAGACCCAGTACTTC